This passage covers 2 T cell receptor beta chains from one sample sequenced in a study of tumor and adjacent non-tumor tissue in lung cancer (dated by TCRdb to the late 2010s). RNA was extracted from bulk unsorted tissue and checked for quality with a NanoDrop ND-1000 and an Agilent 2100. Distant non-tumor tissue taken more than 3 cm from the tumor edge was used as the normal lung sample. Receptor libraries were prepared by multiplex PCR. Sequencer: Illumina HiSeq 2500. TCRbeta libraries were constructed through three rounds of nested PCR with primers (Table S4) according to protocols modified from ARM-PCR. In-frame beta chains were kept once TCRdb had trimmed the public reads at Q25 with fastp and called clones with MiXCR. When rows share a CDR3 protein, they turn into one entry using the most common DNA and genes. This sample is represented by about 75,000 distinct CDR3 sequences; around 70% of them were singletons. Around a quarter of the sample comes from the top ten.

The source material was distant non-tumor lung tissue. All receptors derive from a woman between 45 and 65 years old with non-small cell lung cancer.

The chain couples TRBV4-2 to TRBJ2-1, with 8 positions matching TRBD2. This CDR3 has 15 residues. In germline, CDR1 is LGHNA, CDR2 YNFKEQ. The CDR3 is CTSSLSTASGNEQFF. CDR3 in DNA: TGTACTAGCAGCCTATCTACGGCTAGCGGGAATGAGCAGTTCTTC.

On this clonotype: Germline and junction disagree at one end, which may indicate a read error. The CDR3 nucleotides are TGTGCCAGCAACCAAGATTGGCTAGTATCCCACAATGAGCAGTTCTTC. Translation gives CASNQDWLVSHNEQFF. The chain employs TRBV4-1 and TRBJ2-1; no reliable D call. This CDR3 contains 16 residues. Germline loops: CDR1 MGHRA, CDR2 YSYEKL.